This T cell receptor beta chain stems from a study of CD8 T cells in Susac syndrome. Study as a whole: Active disease was present in six of the sequenced Susac syndrome patients, and remission in under 10.

Germline V gene data show CDR1 as DFQATT and CDR2 as SNEGSKA (reference sequence). V lost 0 bases and J lost 4; bases outside the gene matches: 10. This CDR3 spans 16 amino acids. TCR beta sequences were obtained from blood CD8+ and CD4+ T cells. RNA was extracted with the RNeasy kit, and a quantity of about 0.45 to 1 ug was reverse transcribed using random hexamers. The CDR3 of TCR beta was amplified by immunoSEQ multiplex PCR across 54 Vbeta and 13 Jbeta. TCRdb re-derived calls from the immunoSEQ multiplex PCR reads in MiXCR, one entry per CDR3 protein. The sample holds approximately 100,000 distinct CDR3 sequences, approximately 95% seen once.

The source is a human donor with Susac syndrome. The material sequenced was CD8+ T cells from PBMCs. The rearrangement uses TRBV20-1 and TRBJ2-7; 9 nucleotides match TRBD1. CDR3 residues: CSARDSRTGEPYEQYF. Here the CDR3 DNA reads TGCAGTGCTAGAGATTCGCGGACAGGGGAACCTTACGAGCAGTACTTC.